What follows is one TCR beta chain and its context. Per germline, CDR1 SGHRS and CDR2 YFSETQ. V was pared by 4 bases and J by 8 bases, with 13 bases between. There are 13 residues in the CDR3. Method: immunoSEQ multiplex PCR; TCRdb's copy keeps in-frame clones and lacks some. The sample has about 540,000 clones, about 80% seen once; the top ten hold about 0.012%. This specimen comes from a study of shared T cell receptors in the human thymus. This sample was also put to use in a study of human thymus T cells. From that paper: Repertoires sampled from thymus and blood appeared biased in V and J gene usage.

The sequenced sample consisted of thymocytes. The clonotype was recovered from a boy in the first two years of life with a congenital heart defect. V gene TRBV5-1 combines with J gene TRBJ2-4, with TRBD2 as a possible D gene (6 bases). This chain's CDR3 is CASSPTSEYIQYF. The CDR3 nucleotides are TGCGCCAGCAGCCCGACTAGTGAATACATTCAGTACTTC.